A single T cell receptor (beta chain) is shown here with its context. Produced via immunoSEQ multiplex PCR; TCRdb's table is partial and in-frame only. The data show under 2,500,000 clones, 90% to 97% seen once. The germline gives CDR1 MDHEN, CDR2 SYDVKM. CDR3 length: 14 residues. V was clipped by 7 bases and J by 3 bases, with 16 bases between them. This sample stems from a study of shared clonotypes between healthy human individuals. This clonotype was sampled from a man aged 18 to 30 in good health. Sequencing was done on a sample of naive CD4+ T cells sorted from blood. Indicated subset: CD45RA+ positively selected. J is TRBJ2-7 and V is TRBV28, with D tentatively TRBD1 or TRBD2 (6 bases each). This CDR3 is CASTLGGRLYEQYF. The DNA for the CDR3 is TGTGCCAGCACCCTTGGGGGGCGCCTCTACGAGCAGTACTTC.